What follows is one T cell receptor (beta chain) and its context. Its antigen is as yet unknown. Patients with other autoimmune diseases, uncontrolled infections, pregnancy or lactation were excluded. The sample comes from a study of Graves' ophthalmopathy and Graves' hyperthyroidism. Findings and limits, study-wide: Detected in blood as well were most expanded thyroid clonotypes with frequency above 0.001. In predicting ophthalmopathy progression, the model reached over 55% sensitivity and 72% to 85% specificity. Researchers report that a 13-signature model separated ophthalmopathy from stable hyperthyroidism, posting around 86% sensitivity and 81.08% specificity.

The authors amplified TCR beta CDR3 regions, and they did so from RNA transcripts for repertoire sequencing. In the first round, RT-PCR was carried out with HTBI primers, and a multiplex PCR formed the second round. TCRdb recomputed calls from the multiplex PCR reads with MiXCR, one row per CDR3 protein. The sample records a few hundred thousand distinct CDR3 sequences, 39% being singletons. Per germline, CDR1 SGHTA and CDR2 FQGTGA. The CDR3 has 15 amino acids. Sequenced material: peripheral blood or thyroid tissue (not recorded which). This receptor was taken from an adult man with Graves' hyperthyroidism. J is TRBJ1-5 and V is TRBV7-3; 11 nucleotides agree with TRBD2. The J call may be wrong; the DNA end is better matched by TRBJ2-3. The CDR3 region is CASSSLAGGRDTQYF. The CDR3 DNA sequence: TGTGCCAGCAGCTCATTAGCGGGGGGGCGAGATACGCAGTATTTT.